Following are 10 T cell receptor beta chains from one sample sequenced in a study of response to subunit inactivated influenza vaccine. TCRdb independently ran MiXCR on the RT-PCR reads; one entry per CDR3 protein. The sample consists of roughly 460,000 distinct CDR3 sequences, over 9.5% of them appearing once. The specimen was PBMCs from blood, collected roughly 48 days after vaccination. The receptors shown here come from a man aged 50 or older who received an inactivated influenza vaccine.

There are many counts of this clonotype. J is TRBJ1-2 and V is TRBV5-1, with TRBD1 matching 10 bases. This CDR3 spans 16 amino acids. With 1 base clipped from V and 6 bases from J, the junction kept 9 bases outside the gene matches. Germline values: CDR1 SGHRS, CDR2 YFSETQ. The CDR3 DNA is TGCGCCAGCAGCTTGCTCTCTTCCGGGACAGGGGATGGCTACACCTTC. It translates to CASSLLSSGTGDGYTF.

This clonotype occurred many times. The chain combines TRBV7-9 with TRBJ2-2; 8 nucleotides match TRBD1. CDR3 length: 14 residues. From germline, CDR1 is SEHNR and CDR2 FQNEAQ (reference sequence). With 8 bases clipped from V and 6 bases from J, the junction kept 8 bases outside the gene matches. The CDR3 DNA is TGTGCCAGCTTCAGGGGGCCTGGGTCCGGGGAGCTGTTTTTT. As protein: CASFRGPGSGELFF.

The V call is TRBV2, the J call TRBJ2-7, with TRBD1 as a possible D gene (6 bases). The CDR3 has 16 amino acids. V dropped 8 bases and J dropped 4 bases, with 24 bases sitting between them. CDR1 SNHLY and CDR2 FYNNEI come from the germline V gene. CDR3 nucleotides: TGTGCCAGCGGCGATGCCACAGGGCCACGTTTATACGAGCAGTACTTC. Amino acid sequence: CASGDATGPRLYEQYF.

This clonotype was seen repeatedly, ten times or more. The chain is built from TRBV12-3 or TRBV12-4 and TRBJ2-7, with 9 bases identical to TRBD2. This CDR3 has 14 residues. V gave up 6 bases and J gave up 0 bases; unmatched junction bases: 3. The CDR3 reads CASRTSGGSYEQYF. The DNA for the CDR3 is TGTGCCAGCAGGACTAGCGGAGGCTCCTACGAGCAGTACTTC.

V gene TRBV18 combines with J gene TRBJ1-4; weak D call: TRBD1 (5 bases). V was shortened by 3 bases and J by 3 bases, with 8 bases between the two germline ends. From germline, CDR1 is KGHSH and CDR2 LQKENI. The CDR3 is 14 amino acids. CDR3 bases: TGTGCCAGCTCACCTCAGGGTGCTAATGAAAAACTGTTTTTT. Its translation is CASSPQGANEKLFF. Using reference TRBV18 and TRBJ1-4 for the parts outside the CDR3, the full variable domain is NAGVMQNPRHLVRRRGQEARLRCSPMKGHSHVYWYRQLPEEGLKFMVYLQKENIIDESGMPKERFSAEFPKEGPSILRIQQVVRGDSAAYFCASSPQGANEKLFFGSGTQLSVL.

The gene calls are TRBV20-1 and TRBJ1-4; D is ambiguous. The V end lost 1 base, the J end lost 7 bases, and 10 bases lay between the germline ends. The V gene's germline CDR1 is DFQATT and CDR2 SNEGSKA (reference sequence). The CDR3 length is 13 residues. CDR3 sequence (DNA): TGCAGTGCTAGAGCGCGGACGGCTGAAAAACTGTTTTTT. Protein product: CSARARTAEKLFF.

This clonotype appeared a few times. The chain recombines TRBV6-5 with TRBJ2-3; 11 bases are shared with TRBD2. Germline V gives CDR1 MNHEY, CDR2 SVGAGI. The CDR3 covers 15 residues. The trim removed 4 bases at V and 6 bases at J, leaving 6 bases unmatched. CDR3 coding DNA: TGTGCCAGCAGTTGGAGACTAGCGGGGTCTGATACGCAGTATTTT. The encoded protein is CASSWRLAGSDTQYF.

The rearrangement uses TRBV20-1 and TRBJ2-7; no firm D call. Trimming took off 0 bases at V and 2 bases at J, with 11 bases between the two ends. The CDR3 is 14 amino acids. Germline CDR1 reads DFQATT; CDR2 reads SNEGSKA (reference sequence). CDR3 region: CSARDIRRTYEQYF. The CDR3 bases are TGCAGTGCTAGAGATATTCGGCGGACCTACGAGCAGTACTTC.

This clonotype was seen repeatedly, ten times or more. The chain carries TRBV12-3 or TRBV12-4 and TRBJ1-5, with D unresolved. The germline V and J ends were trimmed by 1 base and 5 bases, with 6 bases remaining between them. The CDR3 runs 13 residues. The CDR3 loop reads CASSLGEDQPQHF. The CDR3 DNA follows: TGTGCCAGCAGTTTAGGTGAAGATCAGCCCCAGCATTTT.

This clonotype has a handful of counts. This chain joins TRBV28 and TRBJ2-1, with no clear D. CDR1 MDHEN and CDR2 SYDVKM come from the germline V gene. The length of the CDR3 is 15 residues. Trimming took off 5 bases at V and 5 bases at J, with 16 bases between the two ends. The CDR3 here is CASSVGGTGHNEQFF. CDR3 nucleotides: TGTGCCAGCAGTGTCGGCGGAACTGGCCACAATGAGCAGTTCTTC.